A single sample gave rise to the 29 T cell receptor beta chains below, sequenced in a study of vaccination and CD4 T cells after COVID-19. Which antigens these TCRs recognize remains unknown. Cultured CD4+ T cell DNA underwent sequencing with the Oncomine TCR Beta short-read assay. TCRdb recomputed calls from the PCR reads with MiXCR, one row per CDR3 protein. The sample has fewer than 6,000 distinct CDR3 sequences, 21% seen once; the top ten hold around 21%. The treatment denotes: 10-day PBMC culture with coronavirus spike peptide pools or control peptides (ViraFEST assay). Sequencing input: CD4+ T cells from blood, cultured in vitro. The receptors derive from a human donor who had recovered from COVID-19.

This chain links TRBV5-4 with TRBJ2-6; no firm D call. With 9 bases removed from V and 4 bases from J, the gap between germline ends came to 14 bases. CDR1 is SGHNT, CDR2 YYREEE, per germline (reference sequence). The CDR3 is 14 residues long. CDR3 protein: CAIETGLGANVLTF. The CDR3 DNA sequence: TGTGCCATAGAGACCGGTCTGGGGGCCAACGTCCTGACTTTC.

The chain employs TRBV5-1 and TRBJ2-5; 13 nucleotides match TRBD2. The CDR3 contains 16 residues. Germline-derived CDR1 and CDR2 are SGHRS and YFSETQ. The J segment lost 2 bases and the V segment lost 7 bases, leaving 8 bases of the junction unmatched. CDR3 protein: CASDRTSGGLQETQYF. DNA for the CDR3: TGCGCCAGCGATCGGACTAGCGGGGGACTTCAAGAGACCCAGTACTTC.

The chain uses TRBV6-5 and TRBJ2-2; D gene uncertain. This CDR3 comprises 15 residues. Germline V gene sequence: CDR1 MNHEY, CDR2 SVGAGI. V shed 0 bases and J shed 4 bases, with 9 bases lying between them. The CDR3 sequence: CASSYSRMGTGELFF. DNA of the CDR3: TGTGCCAGCAGTTACTCGAGGATGGGCACCGGGGAGCTGTTTTTT.

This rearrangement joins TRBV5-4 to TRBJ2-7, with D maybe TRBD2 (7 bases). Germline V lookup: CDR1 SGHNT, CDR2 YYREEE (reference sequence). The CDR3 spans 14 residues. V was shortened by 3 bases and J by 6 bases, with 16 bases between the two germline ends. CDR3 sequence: CASSSAGAVIEQYF. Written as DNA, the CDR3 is TGTGCCAGCAGCTCCGCGGGGGCTGTAATCGAGCAGTACTTC.

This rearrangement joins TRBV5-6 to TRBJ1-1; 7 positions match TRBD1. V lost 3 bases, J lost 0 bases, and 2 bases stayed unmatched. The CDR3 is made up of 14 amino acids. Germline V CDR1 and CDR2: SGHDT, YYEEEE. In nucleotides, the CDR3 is TGTGCCAGCAGCTCAGGGGGAATGAACACTGAAGCTTTCTTT. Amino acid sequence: CASSSGGMNTEAFF.

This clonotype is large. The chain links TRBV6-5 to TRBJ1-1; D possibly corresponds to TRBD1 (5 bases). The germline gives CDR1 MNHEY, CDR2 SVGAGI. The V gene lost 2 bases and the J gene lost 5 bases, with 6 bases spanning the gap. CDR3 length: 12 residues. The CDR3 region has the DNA TGTGCCAGCAGTTACGGGGGGACTGAAGCTTTCTTT. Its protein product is CASSYGGTEAFF.

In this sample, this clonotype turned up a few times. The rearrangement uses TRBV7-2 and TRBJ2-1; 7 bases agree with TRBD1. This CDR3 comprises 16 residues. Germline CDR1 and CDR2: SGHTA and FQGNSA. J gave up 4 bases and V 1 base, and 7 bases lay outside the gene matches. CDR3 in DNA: TGTGCCAGCAGCTTAGACTGGCAGGGGGATTACAATGAGCAGTTCTTC. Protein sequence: CASSLDWQGDYNEQFF. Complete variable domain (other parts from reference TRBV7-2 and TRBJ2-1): GAGVSQSPSNKVTEKGKDVELRCDPISGHTALYWYRQSLGQGLEFLIYFQGNSAPDKSGLPSDRFSAERTGGSVSTLTIQRTQQEDSAVYLCASSLDWQGDYNEQFFGPGTRLTVL.

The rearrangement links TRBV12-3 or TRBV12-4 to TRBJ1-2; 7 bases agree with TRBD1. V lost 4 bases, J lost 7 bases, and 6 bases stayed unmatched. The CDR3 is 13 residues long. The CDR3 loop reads CASSSTGATGYTF. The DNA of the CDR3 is TGTGCCAGCAGTTCTACAGGGGCGACTGGCTACACCTTC.

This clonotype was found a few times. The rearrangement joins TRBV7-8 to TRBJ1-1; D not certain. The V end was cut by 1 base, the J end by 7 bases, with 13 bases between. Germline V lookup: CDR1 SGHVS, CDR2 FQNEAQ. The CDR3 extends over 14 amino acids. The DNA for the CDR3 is TGTGCCAGCAGCTTAGTGCCGCCTCCCGGTGAAGCTTTCTTT. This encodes CASSLVPPPGEAFF.

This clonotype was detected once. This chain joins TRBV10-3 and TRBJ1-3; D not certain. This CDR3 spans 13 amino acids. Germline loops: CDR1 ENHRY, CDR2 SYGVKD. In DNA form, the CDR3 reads TGTGTCAGCCACGAGGGCGCCGGAAACACCATATATTTT. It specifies CVSHEGAGNTIYF.

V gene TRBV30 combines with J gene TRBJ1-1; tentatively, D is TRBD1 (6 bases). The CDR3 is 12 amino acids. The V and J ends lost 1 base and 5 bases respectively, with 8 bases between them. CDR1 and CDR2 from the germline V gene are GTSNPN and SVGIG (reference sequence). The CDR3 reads CAWSETGTEAFF. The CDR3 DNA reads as TGTGCCTGGAGTGAAACAGGGACTGAAGCTTTCTTT.

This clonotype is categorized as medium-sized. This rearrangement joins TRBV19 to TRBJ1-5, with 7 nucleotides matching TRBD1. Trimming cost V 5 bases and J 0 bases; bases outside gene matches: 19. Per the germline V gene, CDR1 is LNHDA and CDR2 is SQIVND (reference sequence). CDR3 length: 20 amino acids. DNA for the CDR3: TGTGCCAGTAGTCCCAGTGTTAAACAGGGGTTGGGGTATAGCAATCAGCCCCAGCATTTT. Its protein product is CASSPSVKQGLGYSNQPQHF.

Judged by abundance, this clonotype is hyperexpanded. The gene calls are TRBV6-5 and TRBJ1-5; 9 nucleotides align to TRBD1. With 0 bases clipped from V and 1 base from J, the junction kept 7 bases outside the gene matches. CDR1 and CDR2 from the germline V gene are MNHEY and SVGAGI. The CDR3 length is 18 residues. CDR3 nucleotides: TGTGCCAGCAGTTACTCCCGGGACAGGGTTTTGAGCAATCAGCCCCAGCATTTT. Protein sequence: CASSYSRDRVLSNQPQHF.

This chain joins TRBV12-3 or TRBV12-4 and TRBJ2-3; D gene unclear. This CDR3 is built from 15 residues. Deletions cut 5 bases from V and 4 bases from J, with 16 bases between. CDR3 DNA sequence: TGTGCCAGCAGTCAGGACGGTCTAAGCGCAGATACGCAGTATTTT. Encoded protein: CASSQDGLSADTQYF.

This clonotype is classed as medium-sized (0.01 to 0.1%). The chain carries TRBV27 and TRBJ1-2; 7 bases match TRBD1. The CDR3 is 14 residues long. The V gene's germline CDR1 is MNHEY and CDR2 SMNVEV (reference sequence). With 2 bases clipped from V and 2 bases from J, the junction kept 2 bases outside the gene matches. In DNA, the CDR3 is TGTGCCAGCAGTTTAAAAGGGGGCAACTATGGCTACACCTTC. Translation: CASSLKGGNYGYTF.

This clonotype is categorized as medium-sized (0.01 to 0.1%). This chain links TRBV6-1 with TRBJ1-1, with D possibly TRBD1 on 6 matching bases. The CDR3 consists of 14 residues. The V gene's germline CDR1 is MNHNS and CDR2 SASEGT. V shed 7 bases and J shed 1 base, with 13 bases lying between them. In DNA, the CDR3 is TGTGCCAGCATGGACAGATGGGGGAACACTGAAGCTTTCTTT. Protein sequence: CASMDRWGNTEAFF.

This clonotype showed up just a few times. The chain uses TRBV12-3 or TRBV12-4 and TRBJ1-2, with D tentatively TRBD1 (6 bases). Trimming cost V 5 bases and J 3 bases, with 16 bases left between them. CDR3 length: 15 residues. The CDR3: CASSPDGGKDYGYTF. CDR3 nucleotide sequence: TGTGCCAGCAGTCCCGACGGGGGCAAGGACTATGGCTACACCTTC.

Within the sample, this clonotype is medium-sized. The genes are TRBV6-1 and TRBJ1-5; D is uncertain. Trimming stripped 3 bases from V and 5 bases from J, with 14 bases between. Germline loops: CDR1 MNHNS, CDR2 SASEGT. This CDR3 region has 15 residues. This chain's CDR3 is CASSEVRVRDQPQHF. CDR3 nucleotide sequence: TGTGCCAGCAGTGAGGTGAGGGTACGGGATCAGCCCCAGCATTTT.

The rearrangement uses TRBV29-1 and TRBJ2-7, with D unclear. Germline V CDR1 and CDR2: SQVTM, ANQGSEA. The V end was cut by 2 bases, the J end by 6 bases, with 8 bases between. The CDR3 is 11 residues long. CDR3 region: CSVETLGEQYF. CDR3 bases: TGCAGCGTTGAAACCCTGGGCGAGCAGTACTTC.

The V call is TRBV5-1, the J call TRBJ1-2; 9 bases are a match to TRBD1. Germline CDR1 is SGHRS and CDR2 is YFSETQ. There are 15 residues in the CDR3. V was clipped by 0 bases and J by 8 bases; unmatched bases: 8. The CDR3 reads CASSLGDRAGPGYTF. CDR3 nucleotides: TGCGCCAGCAGCTTGGGGGACAGGGCCGGTCCGGGCTACACCTTC.

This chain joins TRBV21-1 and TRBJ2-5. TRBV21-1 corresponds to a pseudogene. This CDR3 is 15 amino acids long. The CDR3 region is CASSKPQRPQETQYF. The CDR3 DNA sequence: TGTGCCAGCAGCAAACCGCAGAGACCACAAGAGACCCAGTACTTC.

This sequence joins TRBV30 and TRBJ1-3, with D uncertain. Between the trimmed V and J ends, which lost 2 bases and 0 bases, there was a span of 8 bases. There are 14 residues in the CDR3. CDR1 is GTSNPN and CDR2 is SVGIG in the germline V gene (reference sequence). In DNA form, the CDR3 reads TGTGCCTGGAGTTCGGGAAACTCTGGAAACACCATATATTTT. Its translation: CAWSSGNSGNTIYF.

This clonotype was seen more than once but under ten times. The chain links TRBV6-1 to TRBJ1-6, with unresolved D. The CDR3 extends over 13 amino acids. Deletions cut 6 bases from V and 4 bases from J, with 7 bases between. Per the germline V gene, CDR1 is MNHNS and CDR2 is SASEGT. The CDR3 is CASRRSYNSPLHF. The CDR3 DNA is TGTGCCAGCAGGAGGAGTTATAATTCACCCCTCCACTTT.

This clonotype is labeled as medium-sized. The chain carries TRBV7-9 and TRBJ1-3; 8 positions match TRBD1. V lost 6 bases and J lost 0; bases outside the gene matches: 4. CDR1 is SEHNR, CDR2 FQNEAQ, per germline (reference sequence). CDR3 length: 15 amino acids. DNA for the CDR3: TGTGCCAGCAGTTCAACAGGGGGCTCTGGAAACACCATATATTTT. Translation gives CASSSTGGSGNTIYF.

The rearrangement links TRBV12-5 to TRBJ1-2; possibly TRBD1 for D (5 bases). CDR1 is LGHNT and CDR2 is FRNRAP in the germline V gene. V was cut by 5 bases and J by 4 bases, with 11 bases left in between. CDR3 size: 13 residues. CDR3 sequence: CASGRNQGYGYTF. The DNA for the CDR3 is TGTGCTAGTGGTAGAAATCAGGGCTATGGCTACACCTTC.

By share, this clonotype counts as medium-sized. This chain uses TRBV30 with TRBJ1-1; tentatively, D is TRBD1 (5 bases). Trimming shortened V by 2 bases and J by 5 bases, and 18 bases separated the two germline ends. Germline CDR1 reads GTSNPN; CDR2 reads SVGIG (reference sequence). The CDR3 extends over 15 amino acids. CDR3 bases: TGTGCCTGGAGTCCAGGGAGGAGAGCGGGGACTGAAGCTTTCTTT. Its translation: CAWSPGRRAGTEAFF.

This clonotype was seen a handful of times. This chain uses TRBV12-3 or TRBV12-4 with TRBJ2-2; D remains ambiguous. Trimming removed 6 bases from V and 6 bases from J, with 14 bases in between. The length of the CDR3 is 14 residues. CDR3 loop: CASSLLLGSGELFF. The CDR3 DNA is TGTGCCAGCAGCCTCCTCCTAGGGTCCGGGGAGCTGTTTTTT.

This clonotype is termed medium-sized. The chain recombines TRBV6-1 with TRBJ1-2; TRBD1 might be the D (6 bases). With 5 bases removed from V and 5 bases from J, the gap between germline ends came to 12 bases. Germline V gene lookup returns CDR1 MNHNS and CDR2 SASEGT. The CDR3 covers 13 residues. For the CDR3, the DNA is TGTGCCAGCAGTCGCGGACAGATATATGGCTACACCTTC. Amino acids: CASSRGQIYGYTF.

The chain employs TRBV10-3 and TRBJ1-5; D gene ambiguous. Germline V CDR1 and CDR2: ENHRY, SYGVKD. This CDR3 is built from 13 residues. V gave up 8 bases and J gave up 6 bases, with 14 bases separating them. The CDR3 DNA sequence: TGTGCCATCGGTAACGGACCGGGTCAGCCCCAGCATTTT. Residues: CAIGNGPGQPQHF.